Sequencing of this T cell receptor (beta chain) was carried out in a study of blood T cell repertoires in COVID-19. Study-level information: Spain, Italy and the United States supplied samples that represented acute and convalescent COVID-19. PBMCs, B-cell-depleted T cells, or T cells provided the cDNA or gDNA that made up the material.

Original data processing: Estimation of nucleated cell counts relied on the amplification of reference gene primers. Libraries were prepared by immunoSEQ multiplex PCR; TCRdb keeps only in-frame clonotypes and omits some of them. The D gene and trimming were derived from the DNA, and the V and J assignments and clone size from that table. This table holds about 270,000 clones, about 88% found once. Seattle's cohort entered during active infection and was followed longitudinally. The origin of this receptor is a woman in her 70s with COVID-19, enrolled during active disease. Sequencing was carried out using peripheral blood.

CDR3 loop: CASSPWTGAATEAFF. CDR3 bases: TGTGCCAGCAGCCCATGGACAGGGGCGGCCACTGAAGCTTTCTTT. V usage is TRBV7-2 and J usage is TRBJ1-1; 9 positions match TRBD1. The CDR3 has 15 residues. V lost 5 bases and J lost 4; bases outside the gene matches: 8. CDR1 and CDR2 from the germline V gene are SGHTA and FQGNSA.